This is a list of T cell receptor beta chains from one sample in a study of CD8 T cells in ankylosing spondylitis. TCRdb reprocessed the 5' RACE reads via MiXCR and lists one record per CDR3 protein. The sample has approximately 200,000 distinct CDR3 sequences; 10% to 15% are singletons. The specimen was blood, either unsorted or a sorted T cell fraction (not recorded which). These receptors were obtained from a female donor with ankylosing spondylitis or in good health (not recorded which). CDR3s include the opening cysteine and the closing phenylalanine or tryptophan. D genes are given only for firm matches. For some rows the clone size is stated as once, few or many, or as a class when expanded; others skip it.

18,many,NA,TRBV2,TRBJ2-3,CASSEGFRLTRSRDTQYF,TGTGCCAGCAGTGAAGGGTTTCGGTTGACTAGAAGTCGGGATACGCAGTATTTT
13,many,NA,TRBV29-1,TRBJ2-1,CSVTGAGVNEQFF,TGCAGCGTTACGGGGGCGGGTGTGAATGAGCAGTTCTTC
14,many,TRBD2,TRBV7-9,TRBJ2-1,CASGWGGFDGEQFF,TGTGCCAGCGGATGGGGGGGTTTTGATGGTGAGCAGTTCTTC
16,many,NA,TRBV18,TRBJ2-2,CASSPVEFTISRELFF,TGTGCCAGCTCACCAGTAGAGTTTACGATCTCCAGGGAGCTGTTTTTT
15,many,NA,TRBV28,TRBJ2-7,CASRDRAGGTYEQYF,TGTGCCAGCAGAGACCGGGCCGGGGGAACCTACGAGCAGTACTTC
14,NA,NA,TRBV6-1,TRBJ1-4,CATQAPARSVKLFF,TGTGCCACCCAGGCCCCCGCCCGTTCGGTAAAACTGTTTTTT
16,many,NA,TRBV21-1,TRBJ2-1,CASSKVREGIRNEQFF,TGTGCCAGCAGCAAAGTCCGGGAGGGGATTCGCAATGAGCAGTTCTTC
18,NA,NA,TRBV11-2,TRBJ1-5,CASSVETNRGREDQPQHF,TGTGCCAGCAGCGTCGAGACCAACCGAGGCAGGGAGGACCAGCCCCAGCATTTT
15,many,NA,TRBV15,TRBJ2-3,CATSRAYGTPDTQYF,TGTGCCACCAGCAGAGCGTACGGGACCCCAGATACGCAGTATTTT
16,many,NA,TRBV6-4,TRBJ1-4,CASRFVPDSTNEKLFF,TGTGCCAGCAGATTTGTTCCGGATTCAACTAATGAAAAACTGTTTTTT